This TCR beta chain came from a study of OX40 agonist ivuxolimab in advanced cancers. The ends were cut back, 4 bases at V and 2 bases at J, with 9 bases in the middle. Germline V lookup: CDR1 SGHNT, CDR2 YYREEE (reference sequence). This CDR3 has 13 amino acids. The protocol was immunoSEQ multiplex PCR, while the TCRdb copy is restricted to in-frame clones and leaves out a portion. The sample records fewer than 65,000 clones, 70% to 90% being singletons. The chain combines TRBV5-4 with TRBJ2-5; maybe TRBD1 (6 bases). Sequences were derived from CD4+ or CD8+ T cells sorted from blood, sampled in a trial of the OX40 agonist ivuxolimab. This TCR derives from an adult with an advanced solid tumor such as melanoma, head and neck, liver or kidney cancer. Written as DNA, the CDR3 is TGTGCCAGCAGCCGGACAGAGCAAGAGACCCAGTACTTC. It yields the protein CASSRTEQETQYF.